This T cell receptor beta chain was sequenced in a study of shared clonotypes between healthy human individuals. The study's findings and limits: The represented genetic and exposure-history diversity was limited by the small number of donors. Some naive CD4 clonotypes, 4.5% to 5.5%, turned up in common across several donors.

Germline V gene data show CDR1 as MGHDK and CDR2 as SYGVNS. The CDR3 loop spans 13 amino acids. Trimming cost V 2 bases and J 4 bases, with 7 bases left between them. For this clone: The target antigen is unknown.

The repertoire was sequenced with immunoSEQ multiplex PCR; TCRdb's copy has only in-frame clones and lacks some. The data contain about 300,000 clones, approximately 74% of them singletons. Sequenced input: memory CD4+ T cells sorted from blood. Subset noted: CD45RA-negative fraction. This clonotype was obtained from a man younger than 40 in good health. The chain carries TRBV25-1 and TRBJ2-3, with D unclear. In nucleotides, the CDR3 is TGTGCCAGCAGTGAAATTGGGCCAGATACGCAGTATTTT. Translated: CASSEIGPDTQYF.